The present TCR beta chain was sequenced within a study of shared clonotypes between healthy human individuals. Study-level information: Donors consisted of a couple of women and a few men between 18 and 49.

This table comes from immunoSEQ multiplex PCR, and its TCRdb copy is limited to in-frame clones, with some not included. Among about 980,000 clones listed, 70% to 85% were seen once. The V end lost 2 bases, the J end lost 6 bases, and 12 bases lay between the germline ends. The CDR3 has 14 residues. Germline CDR1 and CDR2: MNHNS and SASEGT. General study points: Genetic and exposure-history diversity was limited by the small donor number.

In regard to this clone: The antigen remains unidentified.

The sequencing input was memory CD4+ T cells sorted from blood. Noted subset: CD45RA-negative fraction. This chain uses TRBV6-1 with TRBJ2-3, with D possibly called TRBD1 or TRBD2 (6 bases each). The TCR comes from a young man in good health. DNA of the CDR3: TGTGCCAGCAGTGAAAAAGGGGGGAAGGATACGCAGTATTTT. Amino acids: CASSEKGGKDTQYF.